This TCR beta chain originates from a study of response to subunit inactivated influenza vaccine. The CDR3 spans 20 amino acids, including both terminal residues. To note about this clonotype: Its antigen is as yet unknown. The DNA is omitted, as the CDR3 cannot be located on it reliably, and the CDR3 follows TCRdb's listing.

Study-wide results and limits: Each seasonal flu vaccination may recruit only limited new T cells, authors suggested.

TCRdb re-analysed the RT-PCR reads in MiXCR, keeping a single row per CDR3 protein. The sample yields about 540,000 distinct CDR3 sequences, roughly 25% seen once. In addition, the sample was reused for a study of T cells expressing NK-cell markers. That work states: TCR beta cDNA was made by 5'RACE template switching with UMIs. Similarly, these clonotypes led the CD3+CD56-NKG2C+ fraction as well in several donors.

Sequencing was performed on CD4+ T cells sorted from PBMCs, taken 12 days after vaccination. The chain uses TRBV21-1 and TRBJ2-3; whether TRBD1, the table's D call, matches the DNA was not checked. TRBV21-1 is tagged as a pseudogene. The source is a man between 50 and 59 years old who received an inactivated influenza vaccine. CDR3 region: CASSKVGGGIEAVEADTQYF.